Listed here are 5 T cell receptor beta chains from one sample, sequenced in a study of T cells after yellow fever vaccination. Via MiXCR, TCRdb re-called the 5' RACE reads, giving one row per CDR3 protein. The sample contains 200,000 to 300,000 distinct CDR3 sequences, around 13% of which appear only once. Sequencing used CD4+ T cells sorted from PBMCs, obtained 45 days after the yellow fever booster vaccination. The receptors originated from a man in his thirties or forties who received the YFV17D yellow fever vaccine.

The chain uses TRBV4-2 and TRBJ2-5; TRBD1 matches at 7 bases. Germline lookup yields CDR1 LGHNA and CDR2 YNFKEQ. CDR3 size: 14 residues. Losses at the gene ends were 3 bases for V and 1 base for J; bases not matched to a gene: 2. The CDR3 is CASSQGDSQETQYF. CDR3 nucleotide sequence: TGTGCCAGCAGCCAGGGGGACAGCCAAGAGACCCAGTACTTC.

The chain has TRBV3-1 and TRBJ2-1; 13 nucleotides align to TRBD2. Trimming at V came to 2 bases and at J to 7 bases, leaving 11 bases not matched to a gene. The CDR3 is 18 residues long. Germline V gene sequence: CDR1 LGHDT, CDR2 YNNKEL (reference sequence). The CDR3 loop is CASSQLRTSGSLFNEQFF. As DNA, the CDR3 is TGTGCCAGCAGCCAACTCCGGACTAGCGGGAGCTTATTTAATGAGCAGTTCTTC.

This clonotype was seen a few times. The V call is TRBV12-3 or TRBV12-4, the J call TRBJ2-7; TRBD1 might be the D (5 bases). The CDR3 is 16 residues long. V was shortened by 5 bases and J by 0 bases, with 17 bases between the two germline ends. The CDR3 is CASSPQGAAGSYEQYF. In nucleotides, the CDR3 is TGTGCCAGCAGTCCGCAAGGGGCCGCCGGCTCCTACGAGCAGTACTTC.

The chain employs TRBV4-2 and TRBJ2-2, with TRBD1 identical over 10 bases. CDR1 LGHNA and CDR2 YNFKEQ come from the germline V gene. The ends lost 1 base at V and 6 bases at J; junction bases unmatched: 2. The CDR3 runs to 15 residues. The CDR3 DNA reads as TGTGCCAGCAGCCAAGGACAGGGGGCGTCCGGGGAGCTGTTTTTT. Its translation is CASSQGQGASGELFF.

This chain joins TRBV12-3 or TRBV12-4 and TRBJ2-5; no clear D gene. V was shortened by 5 bases and J by 4 bases, with 11 bases between the two germline ends. The CDR3 sequence is 13 residues long. This chain's CDR3 is CASSPSEAETQYF. The CDR3 coding sequence is TGTGCCAGCAGTCCGTCTGAGGCAGAGACCCAGTACTTC.